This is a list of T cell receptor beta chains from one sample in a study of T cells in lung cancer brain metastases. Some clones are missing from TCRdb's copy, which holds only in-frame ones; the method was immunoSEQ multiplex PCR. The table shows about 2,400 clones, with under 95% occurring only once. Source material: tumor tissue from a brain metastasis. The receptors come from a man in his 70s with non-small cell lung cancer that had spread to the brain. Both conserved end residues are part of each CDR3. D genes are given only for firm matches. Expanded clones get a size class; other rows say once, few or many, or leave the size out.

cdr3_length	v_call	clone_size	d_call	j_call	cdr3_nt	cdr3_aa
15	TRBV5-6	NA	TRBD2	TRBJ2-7	TGTGCCAGCAGCTTGAGGCCTAGCGGGGGGAACGAGCAGTACTTC	CASSLRPSGGNEQYF
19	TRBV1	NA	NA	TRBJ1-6	TGCACCAGCAGCCAGTTCGACAGCCCACTTAGGACCTATAATTCACCCCTCCACTTT	CTSSQFDSPLRTYNSPLHF
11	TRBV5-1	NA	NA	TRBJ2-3	TGCGCCAGCAGCTTGACAGATACGCAGTATTTT	CASSLTDTQYF
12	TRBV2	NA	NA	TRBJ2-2	TGTGCCACCGACGGGGTGACCGGGGAGCTGTTTTTT	CATDGVTGELFF
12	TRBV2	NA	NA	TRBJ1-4	TGTGCCAGCAGTCGGACGGTTGAAAAACTGTTTTTT	CASSRTVEKLFF
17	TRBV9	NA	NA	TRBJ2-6	TGTGCCAGCAGCGTAGAAACAGCCAGCTCTGGGGCCAACGTCCTGACTTTC	CASSVETASSGANVLTF
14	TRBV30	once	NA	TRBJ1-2	TGTGCCTGGAGTTCGACAGCCTATAACTATGGCTACACCTTC	CAWSSTAYNYGYTF
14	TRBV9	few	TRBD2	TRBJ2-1	TGTGCCAGCAGCGAGGGACTAGCCTACAATGAGCAGTTCTTC	CASSEGLAYNEQFF
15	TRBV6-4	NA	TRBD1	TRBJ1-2	TGTGCTAGCAGTGAGACAGGGGGCTCGAACTATGGCTACACCTTC	CASSETGGSNYGYTF
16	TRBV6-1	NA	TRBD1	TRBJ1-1	TGTGCCAGCAGTGAGTCTTTAGGGACAGGGGGCACTGAAGCTTTCTTT	CASSESLGTGGTEAFF
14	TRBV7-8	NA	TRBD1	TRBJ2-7	TGTGCCAGCAGCTTAGAGACAGGGTCCTACGAGCAGTACTTC	CASSLETGSYEQYF
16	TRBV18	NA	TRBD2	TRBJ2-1	TGTGCCAGCTCACCACCTGGACTAGCCAGCACGACTGAGCAGTTCTTC	CASSPPGLASTTEQFF
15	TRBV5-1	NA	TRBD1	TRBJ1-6	TGCGCCAGCAGCATTGACAGGGGGGTTAATTCACCCCTCCACTTT	CASSIDRGVNSPLHF
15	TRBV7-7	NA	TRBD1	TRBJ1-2	TGTGCTTTTCTGGCCGGGACAGGCGCTAACTATGGCTACACCTTC	CAFLAGTGANYGYTF
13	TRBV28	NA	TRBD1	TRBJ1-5	TGTGCCAGCAGGTGGACAGGGAACCAGCCCCAGCATTTT	CASRWTGNQPQHF
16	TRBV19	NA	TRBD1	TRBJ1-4	TGTGCCAGTAGTATCTGGACAGGGGCGCCTAATGAAAAACTGTTTTTT	CASSIWTGAPNEKLFF
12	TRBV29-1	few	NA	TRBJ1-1	TGCAGCGCCCTACGGGGGAAAGCTGAAGCTTTCTTT	CSALRGKAEAFF
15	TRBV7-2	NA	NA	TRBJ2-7	TGTGCCAGCAGCACCGGGACGGAGGGTTATAAAGAGCAGTACTTC	CASSTGTEGYKEQYF
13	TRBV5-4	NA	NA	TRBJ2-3	TGTGCCAGCAGCCCCGACAATCCAGATACGCAGTATTTT	CASSPDNPDTQYF
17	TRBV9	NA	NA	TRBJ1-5	TGTGCCAGCAGCGTAGTACGACAGTCCCCAAAATGGCAGCCCCAGCATTTT	CASSVVRQSPKWQPQHF
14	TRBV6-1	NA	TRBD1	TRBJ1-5	TGTGCCAGCAGTGCAACAGGGGGCAATCAGCCCCAGCATTTT	CASSATGGNQPQHF
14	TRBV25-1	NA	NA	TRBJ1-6	TGTGCCAGCAGTGTGGATATCCGTAATTCACCCCTCCACTTT	CASSVDIRNSPLHF
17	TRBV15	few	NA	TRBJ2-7	TGTGCCACCAGCATCAAACGAGCCGGGACCCTAACCTACGAGCAGTACTTC	CATSIKRAGTLTYEQYF
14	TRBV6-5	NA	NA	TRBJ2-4	TGTGCCAGCGGGGCAGGGATAGCCAAAAACATTCAGTACTTC	CASGAGIAKNIQYF
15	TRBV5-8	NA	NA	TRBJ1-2	TGTGCCAGCAGCTTGACGGACGTAAGGAGTTATGGCTACACCTTC	CASSLTDVRSYGYTF
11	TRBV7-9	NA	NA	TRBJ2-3	TGTGCCAGCACCAGGGAAAATACGCAGTATTTT	CASTRENTQYF
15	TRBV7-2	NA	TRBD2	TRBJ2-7	TGTGCCAGCAGCTCGAACGGGCGGGGGGGCTCCGAGCAGTACTTC	CASSSNGRGGSEQYF
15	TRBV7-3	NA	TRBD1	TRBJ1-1	TGTGCCAGCAGCTCACAGGGGGGCGCGAACACTGAAGCTTTCTTT	CASSSQGGANTEAFF
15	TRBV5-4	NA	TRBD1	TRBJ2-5	TGCGCCAGCAGCCAACTACAGGGACAGGAAGAGACCCAGTACTTC	CASSQLQGQEETQYF
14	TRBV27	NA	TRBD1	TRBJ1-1	TGTGCCAGCAGTCGACCGGGACAGGGGACTGAAGCTTTCTTT	CASSRPGQGTEAFF
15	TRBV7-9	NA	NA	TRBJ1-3	TGTGCCAGCAGCTCCTCAGGAGCTGCTGGAAACACCATATATTTT	CASSSSGAAGNTIYF
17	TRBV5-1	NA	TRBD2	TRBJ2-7	TGCGCCAGCCGGGGACTAGCGGGGGGGCTTGGATCCAACGAGCAGTACTTC	CASRGLAGGLGSNEQYF
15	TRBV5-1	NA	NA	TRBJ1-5	TGCGCCAGCAGCTTGGATTCGACACCGAATCAGCCCCAGCATTTT	CASSLDSTPNQPQHF
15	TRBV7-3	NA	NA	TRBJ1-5	TGTGCCAGCAGCTTAATCACCAGACCCTATCAGCCCCAGCATTTT	CASSLITRPYQPQHF
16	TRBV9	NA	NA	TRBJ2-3	TGTGCCAGCAGCGTAGCCCCAGGGCCCGGTTCAGATACGCAGTATTTT	CASSVAPGPGSDTQYF
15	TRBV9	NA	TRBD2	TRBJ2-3	TGTGCCAGCAGCGTAAATAGCGGGGGGTTAGATACGCAGTATTTT	CASSVNSGGLDTQYF
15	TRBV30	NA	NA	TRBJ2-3	TGTGCCTGGAGCCTTTGGGGAGCCAGCACAAATACGCAGTATTTT	CAWSLWGASTNTQYF